The 17 T cell receptor beta chains below come from one sample, sequenced in a study of cytomegalovirus exposure and HLA in healthy donors. This PCR relied on a set of 60 Vbeta primers and 13 Jbeta primers. The data were produced by immunoSEQ multiplex PCR, yet TCRdb's version contains in-frame clones alone and is incomplete. The sample consists of 90,000 to 120,000 clones, around two thirds of them appearing once. Sequencing was done on a sample of PBMCs. The receptors shown here come from a woman between 40 and 50 years old in good health and CMV-seropositive.

The V call is TRBV6-1, the J call TRBJ2-3; D uncertain. Deletions cut 8 bases from V and 2 bases from J, with 11 bases between. Germline V gene sequence: CDR1 MNHNS, CDR2 SASEGT. The CDR3 has 13 residues. CDR3 sequence reads: CASHLEYTDTQYF. The CDR3 coding sequence is TGTGCCAGCCACCTAGAATACACAGATACGCAGTATTTT.

The CDR3 reads CAWSPGQGHIEAFF. Here the CDR3 DNA reads TGTGCCTGGAGTCCGGGACAGGGGCACATTGAAGCTTTCTTT. V gene TRBV30 combines with J gene TRBJ1-1; 10 bases map to TRBD1. The V segment lost 2 bases and the J segment 7 bases; nucleotides outside the gene matches: 7. Germline V gives CDR1 GTSNPN, CDR2 SVGIG (reference sequence). The CDR3 consists of 14 residues.

Concerning this clone: At one end the junction does not follow the germline gene, possibly because of a read error. J is TRBJ2-3 and V is TRBV7-7; D might be TRBD2 (5 bases). Looked up from germline, CDR1 is SSHAT and CDR2 is FNYEAQ (reference sequence). This CDR3 has 14 amino acids. The CDR3 protein is CASSLGFGEDTQYF. The CDR3 coding sequence is TGTGCTAGCAGCTTAGGGTTCGGGGAAGATACGCAGTATTTT. Variable domain in full (rest from reference TRBV7-7 and TRBJ2-3): GAGVSQSPRYKVTKRGQDVTLRCDPISSHATLYWYQQALGQGPEFLTYFNYEAQPDKSGLPSDRFSAERPEGSISTLTIQRTEQRDSAMYRCASSLGFGEDTQYFGPGTRLTVL.

The chain links TRBV30 to TRBJ1-5; perhaps TRBD1 as D (5 bases). Germline V gene data show CDR1 as GTSNPN and CDR2 as SVGIG (reference sequence). The CDR3 runs 13 residues. Trimming left V 2 bases short and J 7 bases short, with 12 bases between. CDR3 amino acids: CAWSLTALQPQHF. CDR3 in DNA: TGTGCCTGGAGTCTGACAGCCCTCCAGCCCCAGCATTTT. Together with reference TRBV30 and TRBJ1-5, the CDR3 gives the full variable domain: SQTIHQWPATLVQPVGSPLSLECTVEGTSNPNLYWYRQAAGRGLQLLFYSVGIGQISSEVPQNLSASRPQDRQFILSSKKLLLSDSGFYLCAWSLTALQPQHFGDGTRLSIL.

The chain has TRBV4-3 and TRBJ1-1, with 7 bases lining up with TRBD1. Germline V gives CDR1 LGHNA, CDR2 YSLEER. The CDR3 spans 15 residues. The V and J ends lost 0 bases and 4 bases, in that order; junction bases with no gene match: 5. In DNA, the CDR3 is TGCGCCAGCAGCCAAGACCCGGCAGGGGGCACTGAAGCTTTCTTT. Translation: CASSQDPAGGTEAFF.

The V call is TRBV10-3, the J call TRBJ1-1; TRBD1 matches 7 bases. Germline CDR1 reads ENHRY; CDR2 reads SYGVKD. V was clipped by 6 bases and J by 5 bases; unmatched bases: 9. The CDR3 length is 14 residues. CDR3 amino acids: CAISGGQVGTEAFF. The CDR3 nucleotides read TGTGCCATCAGCGGAGGACAGGTAGGAACTGAAGCTTTCTTT.

This clone was observed a few times. The rearrangement uses TRBV7-8 and TRBJ2-7, with 10 bases identical to TRBD1. The CDR3 contains 13 residues. Germline V gene sequence: CDR1 SGHVS, CDR2 FQNEAQ. V shed 1 base and J 11 bases; nucleotides not matched to a gene: 5. The CDR3 region is CASSLERDRGEYF. CDR3 nucleotides: TGTGCCAGCAGCTTAGAACGGGACAGGGGAGAGTACTTC.

The rearrangement uses TRBV4-3 and TRBJ2-7, with 8 bases aligning to TRBD1. Trimming cost V 2 bases and J 7 bases; bases outside gene matches: 7. Per germline, CDR1 LGHNA and CDR2 YSLEER. This CDR3 has 14 amino acids. This chain's CDR3 is CASSQQDRVEEQYF. In DNA form, the CDR3 reads TGCGCCAGCAGCCAACAGGACAGGGTGGAGGAGCAGTACTTC.

The chain recombines TRBV19 with TRBJ1-5; 9 nucleotides match TRBD1. The CDR3 is made up of 16 amino acids. Germline V gives CDR1 LNHDA, CDR2 SQIVND (reference sequence). Trimming removed 2 bases from V and 2 bases from J; junction bases left unmatched: 4. DNA for the CDR3: TGTGCCAGTAGTATATCCAGGACAGGGGGCAATCAGCCCCAGCATTTT. This translates into CASSISRTGGNQPQHF.

This clone showed up many times. This chain links TRBV5-1 with TRBJ2-5; D uncertain. The CDR3 runs 12 residues. V lost 4 bases, J lost 1 base, and 5 bases lay in between. In germline, CDR1 is SGHRS, CDR2 YFSETQ. In DNA, the CDR3 is TGCGCCAGCAGCCAAATCCAAGAGACCCAGTACTTC. Protein product: CASSQIQETQYF.

V is TRBV12-2 and J is TRBJ1-1; the DNA was not used to check the table's D call, TRBD1. TRBV12-2 is annotated as a pseudogene. This CDR3 is 16 amino acids long. Written as DNA, the CDR3 is TGTGCAAGTCGCTTAGCGCCTACAGAGCATGACACTGAAGCTTTCTTT. The encoded protein is CASRLAPTEHDTEAFF.

The chain employs TRBV10-3 and TRBJ2-3, with 7 bases aligning to TRBD2. CDR1 ENHRY and CDR2 SYGVKD come from the germline V gene. CDR3 length: 14 residues. V lost 8 bases, J lost 0 bases, and 5 bases stayed unmatched. CDR3 nucleotide sequence: TGTGCCATCCAGCGGGGAACTAGCACAGATACGCAGTATTTT. Translation: CAIQRGTSTDTQYF.

The count of this clone is one. This chain connects TRBV7-2 to TRBJ1-1, with D possibly matching TRBD1 (6 bases). CDR1 and CDR2 (germline): SGHTA, FQGNSA. This CDR3 is 14 amino acids long. V shed 3 bases and J shed 7 bases, with 15 bases lying between them. The CDR3 bases are TGTGCCAGCAGCTTCCGGACAGCTTCCTATGAAGCTTTCTTT. Protein: CASSFRTASYEAFF.

Of note for this clone: The sample carries other DNA sequences with the same CDR3. The chain recombines TRBV5-1 with TRBJ1-3; tentatively, D is TRBD1 (5 bases). Germline-derived CDR1 and CDR2 are SGHRS and YFSETQ. V was clipped by 4 bases and J by 0 bases, with 11 bases between them. CDR3 length equals 15 residues. CDR3 bases: TGCGCCAGCAGCGCTTCAGGACACTCTGGAAACACCATATATTTT. Protein: CASSASGHSGNTIYF. The whole variable domain, remainder taken from reference TRBV5-1 and TRBJ1-3, is KAGVTQTPRYLIKTRGQQVTLSCSPISGHRSVSWYQQTPGQGLQFLFEYFSETQRNKGNFPGRFSGRQFSNSRSEMNVSTLELGDSALYLCASSASGHSGNTIYFGEGSWLTVV.

V and J are TRBV6-5 and TRBJ1-2; 7 bases line up with TRBD1. This CDR3 region has 13 residues. V was clipped by 6 bases and J by 4 bases; unmatched bases: 5. CDR1 and CDR2 from the germline V gene are MNHEY and SVGAGI. The CDR3, as DNA: TGTGCCAGCAGCCAGGGACAGCTCTATGGCTACACCTTC. Translation: CASSQGQLYGYTF.

This chain connects TRBV5-6 to TRBJ1-2; 9 bases match TRBD1. Germline lookup yields CDR1 SGHDT and CDR2 YYEEEE. Trimming removed 3 bases from V and 5 bases from J; junction bases left unmatched: 8. CDR3 length: 15 residues. The CDR3 protein is CASSWGQGGEYGYTF. In DNA form, the CDR3 reads TGTGCCAGCAGCTGGGGACAGGGAGGGGAATATGGCTACACCTTC.

The chain couples TRBV25-1 to TRBJ1-2, with no clear D. The CDR3 extends over 12 amino acids. Germline CDR1 MGHDK, CDR2 SYGVNS. V dropped 2 bases and J dropped 4 bases, with 5 bases sitting between them. The CDR3 nucleotides are TGTGCCAGCAGTGAACAGGTCTATGGCTACACCTTC. Residues: CASSEQVYGYTF.